The 6 T cell receptor beta chains below were found in one sample sequenced in a study of blood T cell repertoires in COVID-19. Sequencing was performed with immunoSEQ multiplex PCR; in TCRdb, only in-frame clones are kept and a portion is missing. The repertoire has some 230,000 clones, roughly 88% of them found once; the top ten carry about 2.2%. Sequenced input: peripheral blood. The receptors here all came from a man aged 30 to 39 who had recovered from COVID-19.

V gene TRBV12-3 or TRBV12-4 combines with J gene TRBJ1-2; TRBD1 is a possible D gene (5 bases). The CDR3 has 13 residues. With 6 bases removed from V and 4 bases from J, the gap between germline ends came to 12 bases. The chain's CDR3 is CASSPPGGYGYTF. The CDR3 DNA sequence: TGTGCCAGCAGCCCCCCGGGGGGCTATGGCTACACCTTC.

The V gene is TRBV5-5, the J gene TRBJ2-7; 9 bases are shared with TRBD2. Germline values: CDR1 SGHKS, CDR2 YYEKEE (reference sequence). The CDR3 has 15 residues. Trimming removed 3 bases from V and 3 bases from J; junction bases left unmatched: 7. As DNA, the CDR3 is TGTGCCAGCAGCTCCCCTGCGGGGGGGGTCTACGAGCAGTACTTC. It encodes CASSSPAGGVYEQYF. Complete variable domain (other parts from reference TRBV5-5 and TRBJ2-7): DAGVTQSPTHLIKTRGQQVTLRCSPISGHKSVSWYQQVLGQGPQFIFQYYEKEERGRGNFPDRFSARQFPNYSSELNVNALLLGDSALYLCASSSPAGGVYEQYFGPGTRLTVT.

This chain links TRBV18 with TRBJ1-1; 9 bases fit TRBD1. V shed 5 bases, J shed 3 bases, and the junction held 7 bases outside the gene matches. CDR1 KGHSH and CDR2 LQKENI come from the germline V gene. This CDR3 has 15 amino acids. CDR3 DNA: TGTGCCAGCTCAGGGACAGGGAGGACGGACACTGAAGCTTTCTTT. Translated, it gives CASSGTGRTDTEAFF.

This clone was detected only a few times. The chain joins TRBV6-2 or TRBV6-3 to TRBJ1-2; the D gene is possibly TRBD1 (6 bases). CDR3 size: 13 residues. In germline, CDR1 is MNHEY, CDR2 SVGEGT. Trimming stripped 2 bases from V and 8 bases from J, with 12 bases between. The DNA of the CDR3 is TGTGCCAGCAGTTACCTGGCAGGGGCAGGCTACACCTTC. This codes for CASSYLAGAGYTF.

This clone was seen repeatedly, ten times or more. The chain combines TRBV5-6 with TRBJ2-2, with 9 bases that match TRBD1. V shed 5 bases, J shed 6 bases, and the junction held 5 bases outside the gene matches. Germline V gene lookup returns CDR1 SGHDT and CDR2 YYEEEE. There are 14 residues in the CDR3. CDR3 coding DNA: TGTGCCAGCAGGAGACAGGGGGATGCCGGGGAGCTGTTTTTT. Protein: CASRRQGDAGELFF.

The rearrangement uses TRBV2 and TRBJ2-7, with 8 bases that match TRBD1. With 5 bases clipped from V and 1 base from J, the junction kept 1 base outside the gene matches. The germline CDR1 and CDR2 sequences are SNHLY and FYNNEI. This CDR3 region has 13 residues. CDR3 protein: CASSQGASYEQYF. The CDR3 DNA reads as TGTGCCAGCAGTCAGGGGGCTTCCTACGAGCAGTACTTC. Full variable domain (rest looked up from reference TRBV2 and TRBJ2-7): EPEVTQTPSHQVTQMGQEVILRCVPISNHLYFYWYRQILGQKVEFLVSFYNNEISEKSEIFDDQFSVERPDGSNFTLKIRSTKLEDSAMYFCASSQGASYEQYFGPGTRLTVT.